These T cell receptor beta chains were read from a single sample in a study of ipilimumab plus nivolumab after autologous stem cell transplantation. This table comes from immunoSEQ multiplex PCR, and its TCRdb copy is limited to in-frame clones, with some not included. The data show fewer than 95,000 clones, 83% seen once. The source material was PBMCs, sampled in a trial of ipilimumab plus nivolumab as post-transplant consolidation. These receptor sequences come from a male donor with diffuse large B-cell lymphoma. Each CDR3 is given with its conserved first and last residue. A D gene is named only where the DNA matches it firmly. The size field is filled for only some rows; it gives once, few, many or a size class.

clone size,V gene,J gene,CDR3 length,D gene,CDR3 DNA,CDR3 protein
-,TRBV7-2,TRBJ1-2,13,-,TGTGCCAGCAGCTTAGACGGGGGCTATGGCTACACCTTC,CASSLDGGYGYTF
-,TRBV10-3,TRBJ1-2,13,-,TGTGCCATCAGTGATAAATTAGACTATGGCTACACCTTC,CAISDKLDYGYTF
few,TRBV28,TRBJ1-2,12,-,TGTGCCAGCAGTTTCCGATCCTATGGCTACACCTTC,CASSFRSYGYTF
-,TRBV9,TRBJ2-3,14,TRBD2,TGTGCCAGCAGCGTACTAGCGGCAGGAGATACGCAGTATTTT,CASSVLAAGDTQYF
-,TRBV5-5,TRBJ2-7,15,TRBD1,TGTGCCAGCAGCTCTTGGGACAGGGGGAACTACGAGCAGTACTTC,CASSSWDRGNYEQYF
-,TRBV5-4,TRBJ1-2,12,-,TGTGCCAGCAGCTTAGACGACTATGGCTACACCTTC,CASSLDDYGYTF
-,TRBV10-3,TRBJ1-5,14,TRBD1,TGTGCCATCAGCCCCTCGGACAGGGAACAGCCCCAGCATTTT,CAISPSDREQPQHF
-,TRBV7-9,TRBJ2-4,14,-,TGTGCCAGCAGCTTATCGGTGGTCAAAAACATTCAGTACTTC,CASSLSVVKNIQYF
-,TRBV4-2,TRBJ2-5,16,-,TGTGCCAGCAGCCAATCCTTAGGGCGGGGCCAAGAGACCCAGTACTTC,CASSQSLGRGQETQYF
-,TRBV21-1,TRBJ1-4,15,-,TGTGCCAGCAGCTTCCGGACAGGGCGTCGGGAAAAACTGTTTTTT,CASSFRTGRREKLFF
-,TRBV6-5,TRBJ1-5,15,-,TGTGCCAGCCGGAAACAGGGAAATAGCAATCAGCCCCAGCATTTT,CASRKQGNSNQPQHF
-,TRBV5-1,TRBJ1-1,13,-,TGCGCCAGCAGCTTGTCGATGAACACTGAAGCTTTCTTT,CASSLSMNTEAFF
-,TRBV7-2,TRBJ2-7,15,TRBD1,TGTGCCAGCAGACACGACAGGGATCCGGGCTACGAGCAGTACTTC,CASRHDRDPGYEQYF
-,TRBV2,TRBJ2-3,13,-,TGTGCCAGCAGGGCGGGGACTACAGATACGCAGTATTTT,CASRAGTTDTQYF
-,TRBV11-2,TRBJ1-4,15,-,TGTGCCAGCAGCTTGATAGGGACGACATCCGAAAAACTGTTTTTT,CASSLIGTTSEKLFF
-,TRBV5-1,TRBJ2-1,12,-,TGCGCCAGCAGCTTGAACCTACGGGAGCAGTTCTTC,CASSLNLREQFF
few,TRBV23-1,TRBJ2-7,15,-,TGCGCCAGCAGTCAATCTCGAGGGGCAGTGGACGAGCAGTACTTC,CASSQSRGAVDEQYF
-,TRBV4-1,TRBJ2-1,14,TRBD2,TGCGCCAGCAGCCAAGAGCAGCGGGGGCCTGAGCAGTTCTTC,CASSQEQRGPEQFF
once,TRBV9,TRBJ2-7,15,TRBD1,TGTGCCAGCAGCGTAGGCTGGACAGGGGGCTACGAGCAGTACTTC,CASSVGWTGGYEQYF
-,TRBV5-6,TRBJ1-2,14,-,TGTGCCAGCAGCATCTTCTCACCCCAAGGGGGCTACACCTTC,CASSIFSPQGGYTF
-,TRBV5-1,TRBJ1-1,15,-,TGCGCCAGCAGCTTGGAAGGAGGAATGAACACTGAAGCTTTCTTT,CASSLEGGMNTEAFF
-,TRBV6-6,TRBJ2-1,11,-,TGTGCCAGCACCTTCTACAATGAGCAGTTCTTC,CASTFYNEQFF
-,TRBV5-6,TRBJ2-3,19,TRBD2,TGTGCCAGCAGCTTGGCAGGGACTAGCGGGGGCTGGGGCACAGATACGCAGTATTTT,CASSLAGTSGGWGTDTQYF
-,TRBV15,TRBJ2-6,13,-,TGTGCCTCGTCCAGCCCTGGGGCCAACGTCCTGACTTTC,CASSSPGANVLTF
-,TRBV2,TRBJ2-7,15,-,TGTGCCAGCAGTCGAACCGGGACCGATTCCTACGAGCAGTACTTC,CASSRTGTDSYEQYF
-,TRBV5-1,TRBJ1-4,17,TRBD1,TGCGCCAGCAGCGGGACGTGGGGACAGGGGATAAACGAAAAACTGTTTTTT,CASSGTWGQGINEKLFF
-,TRBV19,TRBJ1-1,16,-,TGTGCCAGTAGTATCCCATCGGGCAGGGGGAACACTGAAGCTTTCTTT,CASSIPSGRGNTEAFF
few,TRBV29-1,TRBJ1-1,11,-,TGCAGCGTTGGAGTGAACACTGAAGCTTTCTTT,CSVGVNTEAFF
-,TRBV15,TRBJ1-2,13,-,TGTGCCACCAGCAGAGATTTACAGGGCGGCTACACCTTC,CATSRDLQGGYTF
-,TRBV11-2,TRBJ2-1,17,TRBD2,TGTGCCAGCAGCTTCCCCGATCTAGCGGATTCCTACAATGAGCAGTTCTTC,CASSFPDLADSYNEQFF
-,TRBV7-2,TRBJ2-7,15,TRBD2,TGTGCCAGCAGCCCAGACGGGACTAGCGGGCGCGAGCAGTACTTC,CASSPDGTSGREQYF
-,TRBV18,TRBJ1-2,15,TRBD1,TGTGCCAGCTCACCAGACAGGGGCGATCGCTATGGCTACACCTTC,CASSPDRGDRYGYTF
many,TRBV20-1,TRBJ2-5,11,-,TGCAGTGCTTGGGATGTAGAGACCCAGTACTTC,CSAWDVETQYF
few,TRBV30,TRBJ2-5,13,TRBD2,TGTGCGTACACCCGCGGGAGGGGAGAGACCCAGTACTTC,CAYTRGRGETQYF
-,TRBV5-4,TRBJ1-5,13,-,TGTGCCAGCAGGCAAAACAGGATCGGGCCCCAGCATTTT,CASRQNRIGPQHF
-,TRBV11-2,TRBJ2-7,15,-,TGTGCCAGCAGCCCGATGACTGTCTCCTCCTACGAGCAGTACTTC,CASSPMTVSSYEQYF
-,TRBV27,TRBJ2-2,15,TRBD2,TGTGCCAGCAGCCTAGGGACTACATCGACCGGGGAGCTGTTTTTT,CASSLGTTSTGELFF
once,TRBV5-1,TRBJ2-5,16,TRBD2,TGCGCCAGCAGCTTGGCCGGGACTAGCGTTCAAGAGACCCAGTACTTC,CASSLAGTSVQETQYF
-,TRBV6-6,TRBJ1-1,13,-,TGTGCCAGCAGTTACAAAGGGGACACTGAAGCTTTCTTT,CASSYKGDTEAFF
-,TRBV6-5,TRBJ1-5,15,-,TGTGCCAGCAGTTACTCGGGTCAGGGTGGTCAGCCCCAGCATTTT,CASSYSGQGGQPQHF
once,TRBV19,TRBJ2-1,15,TRBD2,TGTGCCAGTAGGGAAACTAGCGGGGGGTACAATGAGCAGTTCTTC,CASRETSGGYNEQFF
-,TRBV10-3,TRBJ1-6,15,-,TGTGCCATCAGTAGAGGACAGAGTACGGATTCACCCCTCCACTTT,CAISRGQSTDSPLHF
-,TRBV18,TRBJ1-1,12,-,TGTGCCAGCTCACTTCAGGGGAGGGAAGCTTTCTTT,CASSLQGREAFF
-,TRBV18,TRBJ2-2,15,-,TGTGCCAGCTCACCACGGGCAGGAACCATCGGGGAGCTGTTTTTT,CASSPRAGTIGELFF
-,TRBV6-1,TRBJ1-2,15,-,TGTGCCAGCAGTGAACACAGACTGGCGGGGTATGGCTACACCTTC,CASSEHRLAGYGYTF
-,TRBV7-2,TRBJ2-5,17,TRBD2,TGTGCCAGCAGCTTACTTAGCGGGGGGGCAATTCGGGAGACCCAGTACTTC,CASSLLSGGAIRETQYF
-,TRBV14,TRBJ2-1,16,TRBD2,TGTGCCAGCAGCCAAGGTGGTAGCGGGGCCTACAATGAGCAGTTCTTC,CASSQGGSGAYNEQFF